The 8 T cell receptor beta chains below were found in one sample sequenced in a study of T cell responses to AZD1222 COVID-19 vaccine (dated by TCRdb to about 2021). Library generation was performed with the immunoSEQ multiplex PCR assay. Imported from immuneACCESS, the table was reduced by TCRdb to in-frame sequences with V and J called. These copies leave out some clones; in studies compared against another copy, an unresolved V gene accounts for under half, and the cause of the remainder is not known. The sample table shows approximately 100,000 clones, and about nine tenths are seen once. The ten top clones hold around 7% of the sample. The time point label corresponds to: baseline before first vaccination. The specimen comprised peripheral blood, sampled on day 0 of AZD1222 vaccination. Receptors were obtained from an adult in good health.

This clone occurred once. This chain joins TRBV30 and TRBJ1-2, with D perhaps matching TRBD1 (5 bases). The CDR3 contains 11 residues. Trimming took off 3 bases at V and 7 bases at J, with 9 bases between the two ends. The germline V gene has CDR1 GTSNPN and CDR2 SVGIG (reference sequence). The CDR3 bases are TGTGCCTGGAGCTCGGGGGTTGGCTACACCTTC. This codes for CAWSSGVGYTF.

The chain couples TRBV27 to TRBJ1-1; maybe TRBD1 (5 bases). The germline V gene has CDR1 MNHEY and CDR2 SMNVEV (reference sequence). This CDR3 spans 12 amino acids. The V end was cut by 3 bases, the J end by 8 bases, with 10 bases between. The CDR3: CASSFEGREAFF. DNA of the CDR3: TGTGCCAGCAGTTTTGAGGGGCGCGAAGCTTTCTTT.

In DNA, the CDR3 is TGTGCCAGTAGTATTGGACTAGCGGGACTCGACGAGCAGTACTTC. It codes for CASSIGLAGLDEQYF. This sequence joins TRBV19 and TRBJ2-7, with 12 bases that match TRBD2. The CDR3 extends over 15 amino acids. Unmatched junction bases numbered 5, after V lost 3 bases and J lost 5 bases. The germline V gene has CDR1 LNHDA and CDR2 SQIVND (reference sequence).

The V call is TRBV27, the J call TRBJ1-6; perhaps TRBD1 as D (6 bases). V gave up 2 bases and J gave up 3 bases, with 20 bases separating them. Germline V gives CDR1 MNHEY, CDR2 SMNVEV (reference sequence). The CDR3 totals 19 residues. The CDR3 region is CASSLRWELTGYYNSPLHF. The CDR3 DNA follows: TGTGCCAGCAGTTTAAGGTGGGAACTGACAGGCTACTATAATTCACCCCTCCACTTT.

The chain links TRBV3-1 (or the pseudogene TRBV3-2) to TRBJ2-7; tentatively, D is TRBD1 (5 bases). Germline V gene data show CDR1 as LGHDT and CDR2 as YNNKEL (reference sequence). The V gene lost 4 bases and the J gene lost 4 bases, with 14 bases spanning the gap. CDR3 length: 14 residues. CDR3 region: CASSPQGLSYEQYF. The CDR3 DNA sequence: TGTGCCAGCAGCCCTCAGGGATTATCTTACGAGCAGTACTTC.

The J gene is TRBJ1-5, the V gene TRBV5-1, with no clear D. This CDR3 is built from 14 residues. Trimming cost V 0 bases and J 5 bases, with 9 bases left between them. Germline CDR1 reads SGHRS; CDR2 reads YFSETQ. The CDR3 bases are TGCGCCAGCAGCTTGGGGACGGGAGATCAGCCCCAGCATTTT. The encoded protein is CASSLGTGDQPQHF.

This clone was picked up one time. The CDR3, as DNA: TGTGCCAGCAGCCACGGGCCCCTTCAGTACTTC. It specifies CASSHGPLQYF. The genes are TRBV14 and TRBJ2-4; D ambiguous. Germline-derived CDR1 and CDR2 are SGHDN and FVKESK. Trimming took off 3 bases at V and 11 bases at J, with 8 bases between the two ends. There are 11 residues in the CDR3.

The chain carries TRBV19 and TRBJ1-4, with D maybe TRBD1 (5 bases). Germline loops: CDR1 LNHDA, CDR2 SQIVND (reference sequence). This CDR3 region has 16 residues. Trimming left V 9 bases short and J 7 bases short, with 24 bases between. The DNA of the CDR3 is TGTGCCAGCCAGCGAGGGGTTTCTCTTCGTTCTGAAAAACTGTTTTTT. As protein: CASQRGVSLRSEKLFF.